Listed below are T cell receptor beta chains from one sample, sequenced in a study of T cell repertoires in cytomegalovirus infection. TCRdb itself ran the reads through MiXCR, one entry per CDR3 protein. The sample includes 510,000 or so distinct CDR3 sequences, around 27% of them seen just once. The sample consisted of PBMCs. The receptors were sampled from a human donor in good health (CMV status not recorded). Some clones in this sample may be carry-over from other donors' samples. Both conserved end residues are part of each CDR3. The D gene is left open where the match is weak. The listing skips clone size in some rows; elsewhere it reads once, few, many or a size class.

j_gene: TRBJ2-1
abundance: few
v_gene: TRBV27
d_gene: TRBD1
CDR3nt: TGTGCCAGCAGTTTATTGCCGACAGGGGGCTCCTACAATGAGCAGTTCTTC
CDR3aa: CASSLLPTGGSYNEQFF

j_gene: TRBJ2-3
abundance: few
v_gene: TRBV6-5
d_gene: NA
CDR3nt: TGTGCCAGCAGTCCCCAGGGACATTTCACAGATACGCAGTATTTT
CDR3aa: CASSPQGHFTDTQYF

j_gene: TRBJ2-7
abundance: NA
v_gene: TRBV19
d_gene: NA
CDR3nt: TGTGCCAGTAGTATAGTTTGGGGAAGCTCCTACGAGCAGTACTTC
CDR3aa: CASSIVWGSSYEQYF

j_gene: TRBJ2-1
abundance: NA
v_gene: TRBV20-1
d_gene: TRBD2
CDR3nt: TGCAGTGCTAGGAAGGGGGAAACTAGCGGACCCTACAATGAGCAGTTCTTC
CDR3aa: CSARKGETSGPYNEQFF

j_gene: TRBJ2-7
abundance: NA
v_gene: TRBV7-6
d_gene: TRBD2
CDR3nt: TGTGCCAGCAGCTTTCGGACTAGCGGGAGATCTTACGAGCAGTACTTC
CDR3aa: CASSFRTSGRSYEQYF

j_gene: TRBJ2-5
abundance: many
v_gene: TRBV7-9
d_gene: TRBD1
CDR3nt: TGTGCCAGCAGCCACGCCGGGACAGCGTCAAGTGGGACCCAGTACTTC
CDR3aa: CASSHAGTASSGTQYF

j_gene: TRBJ1-6
abundance: NA
v_gene: TRBV27
d_gene: NA
CDR3nt: TGTGCCAGCAGTTTCCTCCACAGGGATAATTCACCCCTCCACTTT
CDR3aa: CASSFLHRDNSPLHF

j_gene: TRBJ2-1
abundance: NA
v_gene: TRBV7-4
d_gene: TRBD2
CDR3nt: TGTGCCAGCAGCTTAGGGCCTAGCGGAACCTACAATGAGCAGTTCTTC
CDR3aa: CASSLGPSGTYNEQFF

j_gene: TRBJ2-7
abundance: few
v_gene: TRBV10-3
d_gene: NA
CDR3nt: TGTGCCAGCGCGACCGAAGTTGAGCAGTACTTC
CDR3aa: CASATEVEQYF

j_gene: TRBJ1-5
abundance: few
v_gene: TRBV27
d_gene: TRBD1
CDR3nt: TGTGCCAGCAGTCCACAGGGGGTCTTGGGTAGCAATCAGCCCCAGCATTTT
CDR3aa: CASSPQGVLGSNQPQHF

j_gene: TRBJ2-7
abundance: few
v_gene: TRBV7-9
d_gene: NA
CDR3nt: TGTGCCAGCACCTCGGTGGGAGGGGGCCCCTACGAGCAGTACTTC
CDR3aa: CASTSVGGGPYEQYF

j_gene: TRBJ1-1
abundance: NA
v_gene: TRBV15
d_gene: TRBD1
CDR3nt: TGTGCCACCAGCAGGAGGGGACAGGGGGCTGAAGCTTTCTTT
CDR3aa: CATSRRGQGAEAFF

j_gene: TRBJ1-5
abundance: few
v_gene: TRBV24-1
d_gene: NA
CDR3nt: TGTGCCACCACTGGACGGCCATCACCCCAGCATTTT
CDR3aa: CATTGRPSPQHF

j_gene: TRBJ2-5
abundance: many
v_gene: TRBV7-9
d_gene: NA
CDR3nt: TGTGCCAGCAGCTTAGGAGACAGCAAGCAAGAGACCCAGTACTTC
CDR3aa: CASSLGDSKQETQYF

j_gene: TRBJ2-1
abundance: few
v_gene: TRBV20-1
d_gene: TRBD2
CDR3nt: TGCAGTGCTAGAGATTCCCTTGGCCCGGGAGGGAGATACAATGAGCAGTTCTTC
CDR3aa: CSARDSLGPGGRYNEQFF

j_gene: TRBJ1-5
abundance: many
v_gene: TRBV2
d_gene: NA
CDR3nt: TGTGCCAGCAGTGCGGCAAGGCAGCCCCAGCATTTT
CDR3aa: CASSAARQPQHF

j_gene: TRBJ1-1
abundance: NA
v_gene: TRBV6-5
d_gene: TRBD1
CDR3nt: TGTGCCAGCAGCATGTTACGGACAGGGGGTCGAAACACTGAAGCTTTCTTT
CDR3aa: CASSMLRTGGRNTEAFF

j_gene: TRBJ1-5
abundance: few
v_gene: TRBV12-3/TRBV12-4
d_gene: NA
CDR3nt: TGTGCCAGCAGTTTAGATCCGGGTACGGGACCCCAGCATTTT
CDR3aa: CASSLDPGTGPQHF

j_gene: TRBJ1-1
abundance: NA
v_gene: TRBV11-2
d_gene: NA
CDR3nt: TGTGCCAGCACCCCCGAGGGCTATATGCACGCTTTCTTT
CDR3aa: CASTPEGYMHAFF

j_gene: TRBJ2-1
abundance: few
v_gene: TRBV10-2
d_gene: NA
CDR3nt: TGCGCCAGCAGTATTATGGATTCCTACAATGAGCAGTTCTTC
CDR3aa: CASSIMDSYNEQFF

j_gene: TRBJ2-7
abundance: few
v_gene: TRBV6-6
d_gene: NA
CDR3nt: TGTGCCAGCAGTTACGCGGAGGGTAGCTACGAGCAGTACTTC
CDR3aa: CASSYAEGSYEQYF

j_gene: TRBJ2-7
abundance: NA
v_gene: TRBV7-3
d_gene: NA
CDR3nt: TGTGCCAGCAGCTCAGTTGACAGCCACCGGCCCTACGAGCAGTACTTC
CDR3aa: CASSSVDSHRPYEQYF

j_gene: TRBJ2-7
abundance: few
v_gene: TRBV12-3/TRBV12-4
d_gene: NA
CDR3nt: TGTGCCAGCACCAGGGGCACCTACGAGCAGTACTTC
CDR3aa: CASTRGTYEQYF

j_gene: TRBJ2-7
abundance: NA
v_gene: TRBV7-2
d_gene: NA
CDR3nt: TGTGCCAGCAGCTTAGCCAGGGAGCCCGAGCAGTACTTC
CDR3aa: CASSLAREPEQYF

j_gene: TRBJ2-7
abundance: few
v_gene: TRBV19
d_gene: NA
CDR3nt: TGTGCCAGTAGTATCAGGGCGTCGGTCCACGAGCAGTACTTC
CDR3aa: CASSIRASVHEQYF

j_gene: TRBJ2-1
abundance: few
v_gene: TRBV9
d_gene: NA
CDR3nt: TGTGCCAGCAGCGTCCCGCCTGGGCCTAGCGCCAACAATGAGCAGTTCTTC
CDR3aa: CASSVPPGPSANNEQFF

j_gene: TRBJ2-3
abundance: NA
v_gene: TRBV5-4
d_gene: TRBD2
CDR3nt: TGTGCCAGCAGCACCCCGGGACTAGCGGAGAACTGGCAGTATTTT
CDR3aa: CASSTPGLAENWQYF

j_gene: TRBJ1-3
abundance: once
v_gene: TRBV28
d_gene: TRBD1
CDR3nt: TGTGCCAGCAGTTTTCCCGGGACAGGGGCCCACTCTGGAAACACCATATATTTT
CDR3aa: CASSFPGTGAHSGNTIYF

j_gene: TRBJ1-1
abundance: many
v_gene: TRBV4-1
d_gene: NA
CDR3nt: TGCGCCAGCAGCCAAGATGGGGGACGGACGGAAATGAACACTGAAGCTTTCTTT
CDR3aa: CASSQDGGRTEMNTEAFF